The entry that follows covers one T cell receptor beta chain sequence. The target antigen is unknown. This sample is drawn from a study of cytomegalovirus exposure and HLA in healthy donors. Overall study results and limits: Later work found that TCR association rates differed between HLA loci; DRB1 had the most and HLA-C the fewest. Using a false discovery rate of 0.05, a later analysis showed that 16,000 or so TCR beta sequences were associated with HLA alleles.

The germline V gene has CDR1 SNHLY and CDR2 FYNNEI. This CDR3 contains 12 residues. Deletions cut 5 bases from V and 3 bases from J, with 8 bases between. 13 Jbeta primers and 60 Vbeta primers were used for the PCR. The data were produced by immunoSEQ multiplex PCR, yet TCRdb's version contains in-frame clones alone and is incomplete. The table includes fewer than 85,000 clones, approximately 80% detected once. Material: PBMCs. The V call is TRBV2, the J call TRBJ2-7; D uncertain. The TCR originated in a man between 65 and 80 years old in good health and CMV-seropositive. Written as DNA, the CDR3 is TGTGCCAGCAGTCCCTTCGGCTACGAGCAGTACTTC. It is translated as CASSPFGYEQYF.